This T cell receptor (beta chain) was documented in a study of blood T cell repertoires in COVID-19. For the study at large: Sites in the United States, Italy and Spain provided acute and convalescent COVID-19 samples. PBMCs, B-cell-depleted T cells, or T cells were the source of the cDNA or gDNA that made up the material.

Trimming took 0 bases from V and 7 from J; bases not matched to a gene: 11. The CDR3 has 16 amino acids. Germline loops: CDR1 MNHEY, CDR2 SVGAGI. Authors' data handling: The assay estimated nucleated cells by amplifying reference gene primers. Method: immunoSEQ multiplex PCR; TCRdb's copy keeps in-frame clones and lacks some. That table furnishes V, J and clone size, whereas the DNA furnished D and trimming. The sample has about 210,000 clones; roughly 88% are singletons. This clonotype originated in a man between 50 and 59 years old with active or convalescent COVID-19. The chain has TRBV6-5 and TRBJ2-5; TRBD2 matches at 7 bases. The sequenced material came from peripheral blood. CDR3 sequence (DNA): TGTGCCAGCAGTTACTCGGAGACGGGGCCGGGGGGGACCCAGTACTTC. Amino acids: CASSYSETGPGGTQYF.